One and the same sample provided the 22 T cell receptor beta chains below, sequenced in a study of blood T cell repertoires in COVID-19. Assay: immunoSEQ multiplex PCR; the TCRdb copy retains only in-frame clones and omits some. The data show some 25,000 clones, 89% seen once. The material sequenced was peripheral blood. These receptors were collected from a man aged 70 or older with acute or convalescent COVID-19.

The chain has TRBV28 and TRBJ2-3; D gene uncertain. Germline CDR1 is MDHEN and CDR2 is SYDVKM. The length of the CDR3 is 14 residues. The V and J ends lost 4 bases and 0 bases respectively, with 8 bases between them. The CDR3: CASSSSPSTDTQYF. In DNA form, the CDR3 reads TGTGCCAGCAGTTCCAGTCCTAGCACAGATACGCAGTATTTT.

The chain has TRBV4-1 and TRBJ1-5; 7 bases line up with TRBD1. V was clipped by 1 base and J by 6 bases; unmatched bases: 3. CDR3 length: 14 amino acids. Germline CDR1 reads MGHRA; CDR2 reads YSYEKL. This chain's CDR3 is CASSQGTGSQPQHF. The DNA of the CDR3 is TGCGCCAGCAGCCAAGGGACAGGAAGTCAGCCCCAGCATTTT.

The chain couples TRBV15 to TRBJ2-2; 11 bases align to TRBD2. With V trimmed by 8 bases and J by 2 bases, 4 bases remained unmatched. This CDR3 comprises 15 residues. Germline CDR1 LNHNV, CDR2 YYDKDF (reference sequence). The CDR3 loop is CATYLAGGNTGELFF. In nucleotides, the CDR3 is TGTGCCACCTACCTAGCGGGGGGAAACACCGGGGAGCTGTTTTTT.

V gene TRBV15 combines with J gene TRBJ1-5, with 10 bases aligning to TRBD1. The CDR3 is 15 amino acids. The V gene's germline CDR1 is LNHNV and CDR2 YYDKDF (reference sequence). Trimming removed 2 bases from V and 6 bases from J; junction bases left unmatched: 4. The CDR3 nucleotides read TGTGCCACCAGCAGACAGACAGGGGGCCTTCAGCCCCAGCATTTT. Protein sequence: CATSRQTGGLQPQHF.

This chain connects TRBV14 to TRBJ2-7, with TRBD2 identical over 12 bases. V lost 3 bases and J lost 2; bases outside the gene matches: 2. This CDR3 is built from 15 residues. Per germline, CDR1 SGHDN and CDR2 FVKESK. This CDR3 reads CASSHRTSGTYEQYF. In DNA form, the CDR3 reads TGTGCCAGCAGCCACCGGACTAGCGGGACCTACGAGCAGTACTTC.

The V and J genes are TRBV6-5 and TRBJ2-7, with 10 bases identical to TRBD2. In germline, CDR1 is MNHEY, CDR2 SVGAGI. After removal of 4 bases from V and 5 bases from J, the junction contained 11 bases not matched to a gene. The CDR3 runs to 16 residues. The CDR3 nucleotides read TGTGCCAGCAGTTTCCGTCCTAGCGGGAGTCTAAACGAGCAGTACTTC. Its protein is CASSFRPSGSLNEQYF.

The rearrangement links TRBV6-5 to TRBJ1-6; TRBD1 might be the D (6 bases). Germline V gene lookup returns CDR1 MNHEY and CDR2 SVGAGI. V lost 6 bases, J lost 7 bases, and 16 bases lay in between. The CDR3 length is 15 residues. DNA of the CDR3: TGTGCCAGCAGGACAGGATTACTATCGAATTCACCCCTCCACTTT. This gives the protein CASRTGLLSNSPLHF.

The rearrangement joins TRBV19 to TRBJ1-1; TRBD1 might be the D (5 bases). This CDR3 is built from 13 residues. The ends were cut back, 9 bases at V and 1 base at J, with 12 bases in the middle. Germline loops: CDR1 LNHDA, CDR2 SQIVND (reference sequence). The CDR3 DNA follows: TGTGCCAGCACTACCACAGGGAACACTGAAGCTTTCTTT. This gives the protein CASTTTGNTEAFF.

This chain links TRBV6-1 with TRBJ2-7; 8 positions match TRBD2. V shed 1 base, J shed 2 bases, and the junction held 4 bases outside the gene matches. CDR1 is MNHNS, CDR2 SASEGT, per germline. The length of the CDR3 is 15 residues. The CDR3 is CASSEGTSGPYEQYF. The CDR3 coding sequence is TGTGCCAGCAGTGAAGGCACTAGCGGACCCTACGAGCAGTACTTC.

This CDR3 reads CASSRGLAQNTGELFF. The DNA of the CDR3 is TGTGCCAGCAGCCGGGGACTAGCCCAGAACACCGGGGAGCTGTTTTTT. The chain couples TRBV5-4 to TRBJ2-2; TRBD2 aligns across 9 bases. Germline values: CDR1 SGHNT, CDR2 YYREEE (reference sequence). Trimming at V came to 4 bases and at J to 1 base, leaving 5 bases not matched to a gene. This CDR3 has 16 amino acids.

The genes are TRBV11-3 and TRBJ2-3, with TRBD2 matching 12 bases. The ends lost 1 base at V and 3 bases at J; junction bases unmatched: 2. Germline CDR1 and CDR2: SGHNT and YENEEA. There are 16 residues in the CDR3. As DNA, the CDR3 is TGTGCCAGCAGCTTAGGGACTAGCGGGGAGACAGATACGCAGTATTTT. It encodes CASSLGTSGETDTQYF.

This clone was picked up one time. The J gene is TRBJ1-5, the V gene TRBV15; 7 nucleotides line up with TRBD1. V trimming: 6 bases; J trimming: 3 bases; junction bases outside the gene matches: 5. CDR1 and CDR2 (germline): LNHNV, YYDKDF (reference sequence). The CDR3 runs 14 residues. The CDR3 nucleotides read TGTGCCACCAGTTCACAGGGGTACAATCAGCCCCAGCATTTT. It specifies CATSSQGYNQPQHF.

V gene TRBV28 combines with J gene TRBJ1-1; D call uncertain. Germline V gene data show CDR1 as MDHEN and CDR2 as SYDVKM. The CDR3 totals 14 residues. V was trimmed by 6 bases and J by 2 bases, leaving 13 bases between them. The CDR3 bases are TGTGCCAGCAGCCCGCCGGGTGGAAACACTGAAGCTTTCTTT. This codes for CASSPPGGNTEAFF. Full variable domain (rest looked up from reference TRBV28 and TRBJ1-1): DVKVTQSSRYLVKRTGEKVFLECVQDMDHENMFWYRQDPGLGLRLIYFSYDVKMKEKGDIPEGYSVSREKKERFSLILESASTNQTSMYLCASSPPGGNTEAFFGQGTRLTVV.

This chain joins TRBV9 and TRBJ1-1, with D maybe TRBD1 (5 bases). There are 14 residues in the CDR3. V lost 4 bases and J 3 bases, leaving 13 bases between the germline ends. Germline CDR1 is SGDLS and CDR2 is YYNGEE. This chain's CDR3 is CASSLGLGDTEAFF. Written as DNA, the CDR3 is TGTGCCAGCAGCCTGGGACTGGGGGACACTGAAGCTTTCTTT.

As to this clone: The same CDR3 arises from other DNA sequences in this sample as well. The V and J genes are TRBV27 and TRBJ2-1; 10 nucleotides match TRBD2. The CDR3 is made up of 15 amino acids. V shed 2 bases, J shed 7 bases, and the junction held 5 bases outside the gene matches. The V gene's germline CDR1 is MNHEY and CDR2 SMNVEV (reference sequence). The CDR3 spells CASSLRLAGGNEQFF. Written as DNA, the CDR3 is TGTGCCAGCAGTTTAAGACTAGCGGGTGGGAATGAGCAGTTCTTC.

V usage is TRBV10-3 and J usage is TRBJ1-3; tentatively, D is TRBD1 (5 bases). The CDR3 runs 15 residues. The germline CDR1 and CDR2 sequences are ENHRY and SYGVKD. Trimming removed 6 bases from V and 0 bases from J, with 12 bases in between. DNA for the CDR3: TGTGCCATCAGCCCGGGGGGAACCTCTGGAAACACCATATATTTT. The encoded protein is CAISPGGTSGNTIYF.

The chain recombines TRBV6-5 with TRBJ1-2; 11 bases agree with TRBD1. Per germline, CDR1 MNHEY and CDR2 SVGAGI. The CDR3 contains 13 residues. V shed 6 bases and J 7 bases; nucleotides not matched to a gene: 4. The chain's CDR3 is CASRGQGVRGYTF. Here the CDR3 DNA reads TGTGCCAGCAGGGGACAGGGGGTCCGTGGCTACACCTTC.

The J gene is TRBJ2-5, the V gene TRBV30, with 7 bases identical to TRBD1. The CDR3 loop spans 14 amino acids. Germline V gene data show CDR1 as GTSNPN and CDR2 as SVGIG (reference sequence). J lost 3 bases, V lost 2 bases, and 6 bases had no gene match. CDR3 in amino acids: CAWSRGTAEETQYF. The CDR3 DNA is TGTGCCTGGAGTAGGGGGACAGCCGAAGAGACCCAGTACTTC.

This chain joins TRBV9 and TRBJ1-1; TRBD1 aligns across 11 bases. The CDR3 is made up of 15 amino acids. V lost 2 bases, J lost 5 bases, and 5 bases stayed unmatched. From germline, CDR1 is SGDLS and CDR2 YYNGEE. The CDR3 region has the DNA TGTGCCAGCAGCGTTTCCGGGACAGGGGGTACTGAAGCTTTCTTT. This encodes CASSVSGTGGTEAFF.

The chain couples TRBV6-5 to TRBJ1-4, with unresolved D. Trimming pared 2 bases from V and 8 bases from J, leaving 12 bases between. Germline CDR1 MNHEY, CDR2 SVGAGI. The CDR3 runs 14 residues. CDR3 in amino acids: CASSYGLEREKLFF. CDR3 bases: TGTGCCAGCAGTTACGGCCTTGAGAGGGAAAAACTGTTTTTT.

Comment on this clone: One end of the junction is discordant with germline, which a read error may explain. The chain recombines TRBV7-7 with TRBJ2-3; 7 nucleotides line up with TRBD1. Germline CDR1 is SSHAT and CDR2 is FNYEAQ (reference sequence). CDR3 length: 14 residues. The CDR3 DNA follows: TGTGCTAGCAGCAAAGACAGGGTAGCAGATACGCAGTATTTT. This translates into CASSKDRVADTQYF.

This chain uses TRBV30 with TRBJ2-2; TRBD2 matches 7 bases. CDR3 size: 16 residues. Germline V gene data show CDR1 as GTSNPN and CDR2 as SVGIG (reference sequence). V was pared by 7 bases and J by 0 bases, with 11 bases of the junction left unmatched. This CDR3 is CASPLRAGANTGELFF. The CDR3, as DNA: TGTGCCTCTCCACTAAGGGCGGGGGCGAACACCGGGGAGCTGTTTTTT.